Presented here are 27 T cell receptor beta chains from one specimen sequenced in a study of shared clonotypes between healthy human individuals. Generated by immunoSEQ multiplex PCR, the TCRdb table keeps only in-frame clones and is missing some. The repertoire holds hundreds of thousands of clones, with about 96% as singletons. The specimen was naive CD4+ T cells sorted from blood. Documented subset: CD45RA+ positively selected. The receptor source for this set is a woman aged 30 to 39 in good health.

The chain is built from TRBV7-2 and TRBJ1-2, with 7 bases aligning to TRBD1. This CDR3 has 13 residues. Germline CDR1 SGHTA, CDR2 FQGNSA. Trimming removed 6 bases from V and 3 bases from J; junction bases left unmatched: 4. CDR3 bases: TGTGCCAGCAGTAAAGACAGGGACTATGGCTACACCTTC. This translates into CASSKDRDYGYTF. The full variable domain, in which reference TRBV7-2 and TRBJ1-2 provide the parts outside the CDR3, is GAGVSQSPSNKVTEKGKDVELRCDPISGHTALYWYRQSLGQGLEFLIYFQGNSAPDKSGLPSDRFSAERTGGSVSTLTIQRTQQEDSAVYLCASSKDRDYGYTFGSGTRLTVV.

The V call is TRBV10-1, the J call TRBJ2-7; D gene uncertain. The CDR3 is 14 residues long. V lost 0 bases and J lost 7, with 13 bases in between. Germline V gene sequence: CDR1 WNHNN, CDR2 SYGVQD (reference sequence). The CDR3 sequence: CASSESTRLNEQYF. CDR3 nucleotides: TGCGCCAGCAGTGAGTCGACTCGCCTTAATGAGCAGTACTTC.

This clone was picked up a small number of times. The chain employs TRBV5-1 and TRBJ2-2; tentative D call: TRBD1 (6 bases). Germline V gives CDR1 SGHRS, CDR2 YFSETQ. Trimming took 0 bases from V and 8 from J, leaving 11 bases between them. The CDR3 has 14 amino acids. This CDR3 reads CASSLGPGVGELFF. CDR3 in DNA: TGCGCCAGCAGCTTGGGACCAGGGGTAGGGGAGCTGTTTTTT.

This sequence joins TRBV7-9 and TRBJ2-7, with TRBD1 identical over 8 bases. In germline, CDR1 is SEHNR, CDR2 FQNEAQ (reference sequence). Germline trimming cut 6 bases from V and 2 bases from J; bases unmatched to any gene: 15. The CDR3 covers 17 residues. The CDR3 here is CASRHKSHGTGTYEQYF. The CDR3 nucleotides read TGTGCCAGCAGACATAAGTCCCACGGGACAGGAACCTACGAGCAGTACTTC. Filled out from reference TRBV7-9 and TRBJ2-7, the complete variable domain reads DTGVSQNPRHKITKRGQNVTFRCDPISEHNRLYWYRQTLGQGPEFLTYFQNEAQLEKSRLLSDRFSAERPKGSFSTLEIQRTEQGDSAMYLCASRHKSHGTGTYEQYFGPGTRLTVT.

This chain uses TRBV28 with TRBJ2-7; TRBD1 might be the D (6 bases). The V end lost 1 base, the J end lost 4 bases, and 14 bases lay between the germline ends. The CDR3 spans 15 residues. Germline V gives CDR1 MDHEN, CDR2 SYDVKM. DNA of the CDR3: TGTGCCAGCAGTTTATACGGGGACACCTCTTACGAGCAGTACTTC. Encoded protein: CASSLYGDTSYEQYF.

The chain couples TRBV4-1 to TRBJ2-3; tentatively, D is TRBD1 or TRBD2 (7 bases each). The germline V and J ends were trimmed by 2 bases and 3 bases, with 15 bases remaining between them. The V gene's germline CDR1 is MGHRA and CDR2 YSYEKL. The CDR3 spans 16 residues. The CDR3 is CASSQRGGGRTDTQYF. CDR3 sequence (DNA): TGCGCCAGCAGCCAACGGGGAGGGGGCCGGACAGATACGCAGTATTTT.

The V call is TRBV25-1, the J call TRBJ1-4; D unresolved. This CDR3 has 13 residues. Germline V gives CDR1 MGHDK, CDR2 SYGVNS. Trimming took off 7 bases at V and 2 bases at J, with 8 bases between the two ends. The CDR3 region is CASNGLTNEKLFF. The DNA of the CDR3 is TGTGCCAGCAATGGGTTGACTAATGAAAAACTGTTTTTT.

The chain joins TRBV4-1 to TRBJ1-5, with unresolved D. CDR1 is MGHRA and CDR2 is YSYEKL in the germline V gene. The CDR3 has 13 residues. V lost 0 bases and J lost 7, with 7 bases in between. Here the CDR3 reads CASSQDGRQPQHF. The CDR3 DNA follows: TGCGCCAGCAGCCAAGATGGAAGGCAGCCCCAGCATTTT.

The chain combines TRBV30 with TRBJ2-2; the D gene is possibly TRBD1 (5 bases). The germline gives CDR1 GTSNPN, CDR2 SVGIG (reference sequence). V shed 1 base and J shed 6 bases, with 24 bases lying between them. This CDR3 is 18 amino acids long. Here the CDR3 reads CAWSAFRGRDAFPGELFF. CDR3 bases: TGTGCCTGGAGTGCCTTTAGAGGCAGGGATGCCTTCCCCGGGGAGCTGTTTTTT.

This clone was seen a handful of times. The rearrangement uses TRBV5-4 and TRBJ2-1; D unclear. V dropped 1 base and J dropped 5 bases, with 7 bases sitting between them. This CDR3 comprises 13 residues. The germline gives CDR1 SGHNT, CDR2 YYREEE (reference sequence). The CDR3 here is CASSLWQNNEQFF. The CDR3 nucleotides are TGTGCCAGCAGCTTGTGGCAGAACAATGAGCAGTTCTTC. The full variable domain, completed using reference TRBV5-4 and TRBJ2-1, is ETGVTQSPTHLIKTRGQQVTLRCSSQSGHNTVSWYQQALGQGPQFIFQYYREEENGRGNFPPRFSGLQFPNYSSELNVNALELDDSALYLCASSLWQNNEQFFGPGTRLTVL.

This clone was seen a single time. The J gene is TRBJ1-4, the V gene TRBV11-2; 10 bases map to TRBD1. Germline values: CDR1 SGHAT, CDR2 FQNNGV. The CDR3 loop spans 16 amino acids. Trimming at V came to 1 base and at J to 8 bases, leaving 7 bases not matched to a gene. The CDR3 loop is CASSLGGQGVREKLFF. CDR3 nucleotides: TGTGCCAGCAGCTTAGGCGGACAGGGGGTGAGGGAAAAACTGTTTTTT.

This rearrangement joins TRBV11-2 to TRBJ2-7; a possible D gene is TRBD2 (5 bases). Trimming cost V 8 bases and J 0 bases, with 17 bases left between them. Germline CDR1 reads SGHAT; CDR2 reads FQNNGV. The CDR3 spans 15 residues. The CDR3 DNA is TGTGCCAGCCTTATTTCCCCCCGGGACTCCTACGAGCAGTACTTC. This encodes CASLISPRDSYEQYF. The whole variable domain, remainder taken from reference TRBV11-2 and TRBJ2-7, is EAGVAQSPRYKIIEKRQSVAFWCNPISGHATLYWYQQILGQGPKLLIQFQNNGVVDDSQLPKDRFSAERLKGVDSTLKIQPAKLEDSAVYLCASLISPRDSYEQYFGPGTRLTVT.

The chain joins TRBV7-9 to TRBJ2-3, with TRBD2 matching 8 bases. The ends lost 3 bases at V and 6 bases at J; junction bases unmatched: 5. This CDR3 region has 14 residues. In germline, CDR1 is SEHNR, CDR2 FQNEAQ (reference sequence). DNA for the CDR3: TGTGCCAGCAGCTTCCTCGGGGGGGACGATACGCAGTATTTT. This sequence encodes CASSFLGGDDTQYF.

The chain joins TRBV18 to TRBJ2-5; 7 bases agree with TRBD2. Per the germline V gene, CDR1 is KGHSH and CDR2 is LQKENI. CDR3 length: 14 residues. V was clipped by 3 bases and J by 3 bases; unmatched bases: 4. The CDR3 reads CASSPGLVEETQYF. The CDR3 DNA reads TGTGCCAGCTCACCTGGACTAGTCGAAGAGACCCAGTACTTC.

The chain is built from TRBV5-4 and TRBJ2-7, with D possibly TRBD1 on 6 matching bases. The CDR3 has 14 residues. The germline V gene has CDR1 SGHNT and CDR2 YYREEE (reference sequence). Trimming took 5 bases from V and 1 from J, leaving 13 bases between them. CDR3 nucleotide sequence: TGTGCCAGCAGGGAACTAGGGACATCCTACGAGCAGTACTTC. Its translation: CASRELGTSYEQYF.

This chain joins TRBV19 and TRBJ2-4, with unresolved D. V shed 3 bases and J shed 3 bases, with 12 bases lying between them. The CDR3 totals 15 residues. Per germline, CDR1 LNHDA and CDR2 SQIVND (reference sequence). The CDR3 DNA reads TGTGCCAGTAGTATTCTCCCGGACGACAAAAACATTCAGTACTTC. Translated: CASSILPDDKNIQYF.

In DNA, the CDR3 is TGTGCCAGCTCACCGTCTATCCAGGGCACCGGGGAGCTGTTTTTT. Translation gives CASSPSIQGTGELFF. The V gene is TRBV18, the J gene TRBJ2-2, with D tentatively TRBD1 (5 bases). V gave up 3 bases and J gave up 4 bases, with 12 bases separating them. The CDR3 runs to 15 residues. Germline values: CDR1 KGHSH, CDR2 LQKENI.

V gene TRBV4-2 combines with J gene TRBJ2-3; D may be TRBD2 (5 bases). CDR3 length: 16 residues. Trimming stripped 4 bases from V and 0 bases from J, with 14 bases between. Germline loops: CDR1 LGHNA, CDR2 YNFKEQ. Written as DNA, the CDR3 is TGTGCCAGCAGCCGGCTGGGAGAGTCCAGCACAGATACGCAGTATTTT. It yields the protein CASSRLGESSTDTQYF.

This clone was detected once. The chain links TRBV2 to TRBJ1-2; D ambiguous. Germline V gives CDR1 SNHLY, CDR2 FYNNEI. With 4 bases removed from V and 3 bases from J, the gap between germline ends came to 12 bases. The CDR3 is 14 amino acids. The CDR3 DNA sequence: TGTGCCAGCAGTGGATTCCGATCATACTATGGCTACACCTTC. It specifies CASSGFRSYYGYTF.

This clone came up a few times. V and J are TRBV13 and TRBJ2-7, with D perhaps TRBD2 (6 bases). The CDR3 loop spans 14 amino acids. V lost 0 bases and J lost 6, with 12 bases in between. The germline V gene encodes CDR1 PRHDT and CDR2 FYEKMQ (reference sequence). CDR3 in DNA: TGTGCCAGCAGCTTAGGGGGACTTCCCTCCGAGCAGTACTTC. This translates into CASSLGGLPSEQYF.

For the CDR3, the DNA is TGTGCCAGCAGTTCCGGGACTTTTCCCCACGAGCAGTACTTC. Translation gives CASSSGTFPHEQYF. V is TRBV28 and J is TRBJ2-7; maybe TRBD2 (6 bases). The CDR3 covers 14 residues. Looked up from germline, CDR1 is MDHEN and CDR2 is SYDVKM. V was pared by 4 bases and J by 5 bases, with 15 bases between. The full variable domain, its missing parts supplied by reference TRBV28 and TRBJ2-7, is DVKVTQSSRYLVKRTGEKVFLECVQDMDHENMFWYRQDPGLGLRLIYFSYDVKMKEKGDIPEGYSVSREKKERFSLILESASTNQTSMYLCASSSGTFPHEQYFGPGTRLTVT.

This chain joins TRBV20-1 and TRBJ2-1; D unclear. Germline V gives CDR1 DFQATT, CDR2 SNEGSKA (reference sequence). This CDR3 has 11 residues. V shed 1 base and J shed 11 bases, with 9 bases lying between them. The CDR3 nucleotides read TGCAGTGCTAGAGGGAACACCCAGCAGTTCTTC. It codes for CSARGNTQQFF.

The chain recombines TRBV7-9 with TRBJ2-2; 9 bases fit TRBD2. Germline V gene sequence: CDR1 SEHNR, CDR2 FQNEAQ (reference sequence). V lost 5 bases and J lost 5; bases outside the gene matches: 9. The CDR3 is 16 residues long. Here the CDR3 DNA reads TGTGCCAGCAGCCCAAGTGTAGCGGGAGCGACCGGGGAGCTGTTTTTT. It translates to CASSPSVAGATGELFF. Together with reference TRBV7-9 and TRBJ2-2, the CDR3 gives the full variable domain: DTGVSQNPRHKITKRGQNVTFRCDPISEHNRLYWYRQTLGQGPEFLTYFQNEAQLEKSRLLSDRFSAERPKGSFSTLEIQRTEQGDSAMYLCASSPSVAGATGELFFGEGSRLTVL.

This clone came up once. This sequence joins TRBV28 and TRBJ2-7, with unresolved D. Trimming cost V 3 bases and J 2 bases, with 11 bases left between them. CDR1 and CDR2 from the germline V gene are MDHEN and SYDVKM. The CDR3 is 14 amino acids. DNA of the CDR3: TGTGCCAGCAGTTTCTTGCCGGGTCCCTACGAGCAGTACTTC. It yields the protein CASSFLPGPYEQYF.

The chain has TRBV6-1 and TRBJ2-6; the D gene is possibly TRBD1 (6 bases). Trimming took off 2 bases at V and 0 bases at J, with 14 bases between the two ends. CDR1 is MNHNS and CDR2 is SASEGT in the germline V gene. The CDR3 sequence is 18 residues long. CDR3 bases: TGTGCCAGCAGTGAAAGGACAGCTGACGCCTCTGGGGCCAACGTCCTGACTTTC. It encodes CASSERTADASGANVLTF.

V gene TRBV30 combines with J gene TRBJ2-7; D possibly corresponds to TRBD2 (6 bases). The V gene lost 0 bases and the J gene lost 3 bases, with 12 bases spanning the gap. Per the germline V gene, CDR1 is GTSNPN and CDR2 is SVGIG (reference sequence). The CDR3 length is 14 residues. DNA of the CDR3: TGTGCCTGGAGTGTATCGGGGGAGATCTACGAGCAGTACTTC. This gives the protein CAWSVSGEIYEQYF.

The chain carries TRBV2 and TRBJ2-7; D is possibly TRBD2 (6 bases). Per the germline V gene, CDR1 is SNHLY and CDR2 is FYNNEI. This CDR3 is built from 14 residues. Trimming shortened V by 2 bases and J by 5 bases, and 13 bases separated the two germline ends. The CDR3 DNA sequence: TGTGCCAGCAGTGAACAGGCGGGATGGAACGAGCAGTACTTC. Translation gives CASSEQAGWNEQYF.